This TCR beta chain was identified during a study of cytomegalovirus exposure and HLA in healthy donors. In the study overall: Among the roughly 380 donors who were genotyped, roughly 76% fell in the genetic ancestry cluster that is associated with self-reported Caucasian donors. Study-wide findings and caveats: Reported performance of the classifier showed diagnosis of cytomegalovirus status with high specificity and sensitivity. V- and J-gene trimming in TCR beta was tied to a missense DCLRE1C variant by an analysis performed later.

On this clone: The antigen remains unidentified.

In the PCR, 60 Vbeta and 13 Jbeta primers were used. Profiling relied on immunoSEQ multiplex PCR, and the TCRdb table lists in-frame clones only, not all of them. There are 100,000 to 150,000 clones in the sample; roughly 79% occur only once, and approximately 1.6% lies in the top ten. The sequence was obtained from a woman younger than 30 in good health and CMV-seronegative. The sample was PBMCs.

The CDR3 DNA follows: TGTGCCTGGAGGGAGCGCCGCAATGAGCAGTTCTTC. Protein sequence: CAWRERRNEQFF. The chain combines TRBV30 with TRBJ2-1; D not resolved. The CDR3 is 12 residues long. Trimming took off 3 bases at V and 6 bases at J, with 9 bases between the two ends. CDR1 is GTSNPN, CDR2 SVGIG, per germline (reference sequence).